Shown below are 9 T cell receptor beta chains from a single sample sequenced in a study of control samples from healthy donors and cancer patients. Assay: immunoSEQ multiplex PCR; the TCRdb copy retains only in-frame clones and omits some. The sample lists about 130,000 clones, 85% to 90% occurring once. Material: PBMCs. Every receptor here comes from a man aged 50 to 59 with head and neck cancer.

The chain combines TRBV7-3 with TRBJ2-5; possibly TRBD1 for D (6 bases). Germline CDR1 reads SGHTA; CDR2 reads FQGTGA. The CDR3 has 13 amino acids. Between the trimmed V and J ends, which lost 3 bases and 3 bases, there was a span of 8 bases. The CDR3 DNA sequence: TGTGCCAGCAGCTTCAAGGGGGAAGAGACCCAGTACTTC. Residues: CASSFKGEETQYF.

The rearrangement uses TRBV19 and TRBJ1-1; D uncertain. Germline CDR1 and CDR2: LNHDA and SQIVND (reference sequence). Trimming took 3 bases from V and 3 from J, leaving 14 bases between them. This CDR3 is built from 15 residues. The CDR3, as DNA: TGTGCCAGTAGTATGATTCTGGGTGGGTACACTGAAGCTTTCTTT. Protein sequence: CASSMILGGYTEAFF.

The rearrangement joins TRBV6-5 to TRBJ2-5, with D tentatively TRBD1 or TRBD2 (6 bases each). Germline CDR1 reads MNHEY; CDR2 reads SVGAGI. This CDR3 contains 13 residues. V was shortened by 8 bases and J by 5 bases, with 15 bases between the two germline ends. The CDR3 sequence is CASQTGGAETQYF. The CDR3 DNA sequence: TGTGCCAGCCAGACCGGGGGCGCGGAGACCCAGTACTTC.

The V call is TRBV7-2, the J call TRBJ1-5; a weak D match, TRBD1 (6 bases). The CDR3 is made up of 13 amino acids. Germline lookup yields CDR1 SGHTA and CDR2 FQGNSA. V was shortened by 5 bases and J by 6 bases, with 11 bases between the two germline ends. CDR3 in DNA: TGTGCCAGCAGCGAACAGGGATCTCAGCCCCAGCATTTT. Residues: CASSEQGSQPQHF. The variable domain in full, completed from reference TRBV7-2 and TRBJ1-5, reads GAGVSQSPSNKVTEKGKDVELRCDPISGHTALYWYRQSLGQGLEFLIYFQGNSAPDKSGLPSDRFSAERTGGSVSTLTIQRTQQEDSAVYLCASSEQGSQPQHFGDGTRLSIL.

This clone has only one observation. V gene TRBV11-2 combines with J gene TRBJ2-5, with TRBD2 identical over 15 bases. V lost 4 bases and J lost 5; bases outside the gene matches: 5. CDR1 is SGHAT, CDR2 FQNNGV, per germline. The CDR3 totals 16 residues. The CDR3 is CASSWGLAGGRETQYF. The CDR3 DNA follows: TGTGCCAGCAGCTGGGGACTAGCGGGAGGACGGGAGACCCAGTACTTC.

This CDR3 is CASSSTSLYGYTF. Here the CDR3 DNA reads TGTGCCAGCAGTTCGACAAGCCTGTATGGCTACACCTTC. J is TRBJ1-2 and V is TRBV28; D not certain. Trimming pared 4 bases from V and 5 bases from J, leaving 11 bases between. CDR3 length equals 13 residues. Per germline, CDR1 MDHEN and CDR2 SYDVKM.

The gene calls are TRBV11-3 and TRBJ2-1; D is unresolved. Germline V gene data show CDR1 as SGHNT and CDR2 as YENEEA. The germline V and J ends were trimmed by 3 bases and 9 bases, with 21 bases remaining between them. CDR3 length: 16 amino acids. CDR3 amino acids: CASSLGAGRQEGEQFF. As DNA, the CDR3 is TGTGCCAGCAGCTTGGGTGCAGGCCGCCAGGAAGGTGAGCAGTTCTTC.

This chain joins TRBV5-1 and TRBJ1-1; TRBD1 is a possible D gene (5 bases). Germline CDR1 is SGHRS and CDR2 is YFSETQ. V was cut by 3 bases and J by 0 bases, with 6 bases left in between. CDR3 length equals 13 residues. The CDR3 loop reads CASSSTVNTEAFF. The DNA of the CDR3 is TGCGCCAGCAGCTCGACAGTGAACACTGAAGCTTTCTTT.

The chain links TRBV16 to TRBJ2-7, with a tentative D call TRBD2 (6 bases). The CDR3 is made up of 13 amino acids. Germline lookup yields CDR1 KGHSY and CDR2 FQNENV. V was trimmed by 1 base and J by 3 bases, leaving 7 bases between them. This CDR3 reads CASSQCGDYEQYF. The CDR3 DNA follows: TGTGCCAGCAGCCAATGCGGGGACTACGAGCAGTACTTC.